This TCR beta chain was captured by sequencing in a study of T cell changes during pregnancy in multiple sclerosis. The CDR3 spans 13 residues. From germline, CDR1 is SGHRS and CDR2 YFSETQ. V dropped 4 bases and J dropped 6 bases, with 10 bases sitting between them. Method: immunoSEQ multiplex PCR; TCRdb's copy keeps in-frame clones and lacks some. The sample consists of around 63,000 clones, roughly 91% of them appearing once. This sample comprised peripheral blood, obtained in the third trimester of pregnancy. This chain uses TRBV5-1 with TRBJ2-2; D is ambiguous. This clonotype was obtained from a female donor in good health, enrolled as a control in a pregnancy study. Here the CDR3 reads CASSQVVSGELFF. The DNA for the CDR3 is TGCGCCAGCAGCCAGGTAGTCTCCGGGGAGCTGTTTTTT.